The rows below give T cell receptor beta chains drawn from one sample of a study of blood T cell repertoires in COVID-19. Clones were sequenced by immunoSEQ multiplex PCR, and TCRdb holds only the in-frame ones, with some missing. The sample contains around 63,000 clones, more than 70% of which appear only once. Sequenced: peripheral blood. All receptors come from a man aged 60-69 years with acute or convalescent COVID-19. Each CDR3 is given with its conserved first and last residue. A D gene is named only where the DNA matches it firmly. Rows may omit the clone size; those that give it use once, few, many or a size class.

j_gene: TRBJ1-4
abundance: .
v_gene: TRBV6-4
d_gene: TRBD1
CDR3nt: TGTGCCAGCACCGCCGACGGACTTAATTCAGGGGGCGCAACTAATGAAAAACTGTTTTTT
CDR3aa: CASTADGLNSGGATNEKLFF

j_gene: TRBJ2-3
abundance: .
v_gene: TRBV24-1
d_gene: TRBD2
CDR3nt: TGTGCCCTAAGGGTTTCGGGGGGAAGCACAGATACGCAGTATTTT
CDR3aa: CALRVSGGSTDTQYF

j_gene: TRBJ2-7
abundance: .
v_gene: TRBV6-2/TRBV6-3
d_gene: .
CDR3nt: TGTGCCAGCAGTTGGGAGTACGAGCAGTACTTC
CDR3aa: CASSWEYEQYF

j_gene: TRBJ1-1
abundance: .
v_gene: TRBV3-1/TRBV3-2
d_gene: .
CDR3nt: TGTGCCAGCAGCCAAACTCGCTGGAGCACTGAAGCTTTCTTT
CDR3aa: CASSQTRWSTEAFF

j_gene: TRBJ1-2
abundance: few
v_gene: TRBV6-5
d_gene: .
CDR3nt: TGTGCCAGCCGCGAGACAGAATATGGCTACACCTTC
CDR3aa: CASRETEYGYTF

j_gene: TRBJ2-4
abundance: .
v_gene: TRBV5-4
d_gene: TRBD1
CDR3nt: TGTGCCAGCAGCTTTGACAGGGAAATAGGGAACATTCAGTACTTC
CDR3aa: CASSFDREIGNIQYF

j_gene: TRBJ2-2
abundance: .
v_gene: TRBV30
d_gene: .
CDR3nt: TGTGCCTGGAGGCTTTCGGTGAACACCGGGGAGCTGTTTTTT
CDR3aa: CAWRLSVNTGELFF

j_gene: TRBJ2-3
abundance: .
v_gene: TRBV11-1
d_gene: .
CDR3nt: TGTGCCAGCTCCGGGGGGCCGGTAGATACGCAGTATTTT
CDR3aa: CASSGGPVDTQYF

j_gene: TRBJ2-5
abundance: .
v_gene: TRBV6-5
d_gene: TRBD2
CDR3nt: TGTGCCAGCAGAATGGGAGGGCAAGAGACCCAGTACTTC
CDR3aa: CASRMGGQETQYF

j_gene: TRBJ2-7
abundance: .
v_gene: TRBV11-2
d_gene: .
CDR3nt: TGTGCCAGCAGCCAAACGAGAGGAGAGCAGTACTTC
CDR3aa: CASSQTRGEQYF

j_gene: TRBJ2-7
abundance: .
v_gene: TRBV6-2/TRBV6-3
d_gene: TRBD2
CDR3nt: TGTGCCAGCAGTTCCTTGACTAGCGGGGGGCACGAGCAGTACTTC
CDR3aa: CASSSLTSGGHEQYF

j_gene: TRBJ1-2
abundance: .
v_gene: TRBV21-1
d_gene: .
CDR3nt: TGTGCCAGCAGCAAAGGCCAGGGAATTTCTGGCTACACCTTC
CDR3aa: CASSKGQGISGYTF

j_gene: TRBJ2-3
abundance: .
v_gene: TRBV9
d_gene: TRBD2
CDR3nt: TGTGCCAGCAGCAGCGGGATTCCCACAGATACGCAGTATTTT
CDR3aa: CASSSGIPTDTQYF

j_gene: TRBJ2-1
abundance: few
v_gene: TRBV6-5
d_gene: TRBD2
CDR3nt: TGTGCCAGCAGTTGGGGACTAGCGGGGGGCCGGCGGTTCTTC
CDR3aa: CASSWGLAGGRRFF

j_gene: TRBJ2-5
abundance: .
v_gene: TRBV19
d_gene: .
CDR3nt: TGTGCCAGTAGTGGGCCGAGGGGGGAGACCCAGTACTTC
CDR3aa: CASSGPRGETQYF

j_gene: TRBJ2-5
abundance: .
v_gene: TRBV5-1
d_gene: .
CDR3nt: TGCGCCAGCAGCTTCATGGAGACCCAGTACTTC
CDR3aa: CASSFMETQYF

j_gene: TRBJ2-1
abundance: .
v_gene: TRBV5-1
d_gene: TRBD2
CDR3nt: TGCGCCAGCAGCTTGCGGACTAGCGGGGGGAGGTACAATGAGCAGTTCTTC
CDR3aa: CASSLRTSGGRYNEQFF

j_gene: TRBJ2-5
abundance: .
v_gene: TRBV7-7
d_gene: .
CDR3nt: TGTGCTAGCAGCTCTAACCCCGGACATATGGGCGAGACCCAGTACTTC
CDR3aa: CASSSNPGHMGETQYF

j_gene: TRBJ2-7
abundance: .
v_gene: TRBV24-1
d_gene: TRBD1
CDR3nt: TGTGCCACCAGTGATTTACCGGGGACAGGGGTTAACGAGCAGTACTTC
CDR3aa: CATSDLPGTGVNEQYF

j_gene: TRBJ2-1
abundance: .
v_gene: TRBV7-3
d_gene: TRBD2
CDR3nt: TGTGCCAGCAGCTTATTAGGGCGGGGGGCGTCCCAGGATGAGCAGTTCTTC
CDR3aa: CASSLLGRGASQDEQFF

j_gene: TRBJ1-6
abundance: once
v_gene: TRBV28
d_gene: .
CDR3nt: TGTGCCAGCAGTTCAAGTCTATTGTATAATTCACCCCTCCACTTT
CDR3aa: CASSSSLLYNSPLHF

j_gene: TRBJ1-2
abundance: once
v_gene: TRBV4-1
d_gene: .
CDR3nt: TGCGCCAGCAGCCAAGGTATAGTCAACTATGGCTACACCTTC
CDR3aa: CASSQGIVNYGYTF

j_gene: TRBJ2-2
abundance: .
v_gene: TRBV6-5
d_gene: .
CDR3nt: TGTGCCAGCAGTACGGCGAACACCGGGGAGTTGTTTTTT
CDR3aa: CASSTANTGELFF

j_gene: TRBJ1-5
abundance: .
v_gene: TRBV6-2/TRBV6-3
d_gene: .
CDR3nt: TGTGCCAGCAGTCTTCGACCCAGGGGATTCAGCAATCAGCCCCAGCATTTT
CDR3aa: CASSLRPRGFSNQPQHF

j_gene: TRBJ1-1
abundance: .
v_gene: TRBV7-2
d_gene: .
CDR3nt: TGTGCCAGCAGCTTAGGACAGAACACTGAAGCTTTCTTT
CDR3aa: CASSLGQNTEAFF

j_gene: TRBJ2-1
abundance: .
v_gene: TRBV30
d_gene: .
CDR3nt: TGTGCCTGCATCAGGGGAGCTCTAGGGAATGAGCAGTTCTTC
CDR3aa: CACIRGALGNEQFF

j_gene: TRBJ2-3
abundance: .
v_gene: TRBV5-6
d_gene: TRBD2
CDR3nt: TGTGCCAGCAGCTTGCTGGGAGGGTTGGGGGGTACAGATACGCAGTATTTT
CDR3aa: CASSLLGGLGGTDTQYF

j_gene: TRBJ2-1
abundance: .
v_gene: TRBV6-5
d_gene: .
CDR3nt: TGTGCCAGCAGCCAAACGGTAGCTTTTTACAATGAGCAGTTCTTC
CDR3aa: CASSQTVAFYNEQFF

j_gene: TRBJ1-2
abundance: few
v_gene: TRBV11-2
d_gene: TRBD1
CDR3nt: TGTGCCAGCAGCTTGACCGTCGCTACAGGGGCGGGGGGCTACACCTTC
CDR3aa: CASSLTVATGAGGYTF

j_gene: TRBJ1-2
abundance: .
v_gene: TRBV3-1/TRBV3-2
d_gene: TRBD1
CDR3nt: TGTGCCAGCAGCCAAAGAACCGGGACAGGGGCCGGCTACACCTTC
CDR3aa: CASSQRTGTGAGYTF

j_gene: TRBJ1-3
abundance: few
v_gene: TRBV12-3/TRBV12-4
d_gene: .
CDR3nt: TGTGCCAGCAGTTCCGCGCGTGGAAACACCATATATTTT
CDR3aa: CASSSARGNTIYF

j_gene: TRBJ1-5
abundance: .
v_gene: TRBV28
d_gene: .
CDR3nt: TGTGCCAGCACCAAGGGCAGTAACACGGGGGTTGGCAATCAGCCCCAGCATTTT
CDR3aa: CASTKGSNTGVGNQPQHF

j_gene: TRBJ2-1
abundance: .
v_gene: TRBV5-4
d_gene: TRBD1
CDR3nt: TGTGCCAGCAGTCCCTCGACCGGGACAGGCTACAATGAGCAGTTCTTC
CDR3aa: CASSPSTGTGYNEQFF

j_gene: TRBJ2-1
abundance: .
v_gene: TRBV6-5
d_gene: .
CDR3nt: TGTGCCAGCAGTCTAGATGGCTCAACATACAATGAGCAGTTCTTC
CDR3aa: CASSLDGSTYNEQFF

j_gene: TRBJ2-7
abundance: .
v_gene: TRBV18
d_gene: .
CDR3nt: TGTGCCAGCTCACCGGGCAGGCCGAACTACGAGCAGTACTTC
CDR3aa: CASSPGRPNYEQYF

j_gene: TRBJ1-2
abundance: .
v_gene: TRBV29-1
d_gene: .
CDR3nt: TGCAGCGCCGCGGGAGAGCAATCTAACTATGGCTACACCTTC
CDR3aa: CSAAGEQSNYGYTF

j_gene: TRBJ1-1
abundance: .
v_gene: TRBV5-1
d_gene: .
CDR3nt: TGCGCCAGCAGGACGGATTTCTCCTATAGCGCTGAAGCTTTCTTT
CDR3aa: CASRTDFSYSAEAFF

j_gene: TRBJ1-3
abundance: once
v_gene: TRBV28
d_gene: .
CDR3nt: TGTGCCAGCAGTCCAAGGACTGCCCCTGGAAACACCATATATTTT
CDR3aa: CASSPRTAPGNTIYF

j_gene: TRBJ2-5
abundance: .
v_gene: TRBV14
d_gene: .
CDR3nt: TGTGCCAGCAGCCAAGACCGCGGTAACAAACTTCAAGAGACCCAGTACTTC
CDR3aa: CASSQDRGNKLQETQYF

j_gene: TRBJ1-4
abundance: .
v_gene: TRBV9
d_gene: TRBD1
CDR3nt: TGTGCCAGCACCCGCAGAGGGACAGGGGGAGAAAAACTGTTTTTT
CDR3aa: CASTRRGTGGEKLFF

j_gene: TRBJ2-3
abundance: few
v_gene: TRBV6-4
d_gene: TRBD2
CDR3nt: TGTGCCAGCAGTGAAGGCGGGGGGGCCTCGCATACGCAGTATTTT
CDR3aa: CASSEGGGASHTQYF

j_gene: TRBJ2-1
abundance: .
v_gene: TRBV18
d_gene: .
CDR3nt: TGTGCCAGCTCACCACCAACTATAGTTGGTGAGCAGTTCTTC
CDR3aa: CASSPPTIVGEQFF

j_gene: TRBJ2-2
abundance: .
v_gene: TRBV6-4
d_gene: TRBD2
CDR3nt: TGTGCCAGCAGTCGGCTAGCGGGTTCGAACACCGGGGAGCTGTTTTTT
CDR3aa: CASSRLAGSNTGELFF

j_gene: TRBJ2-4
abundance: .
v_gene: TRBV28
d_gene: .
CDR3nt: TGTGCCAGCCGAAAGCAGGGTCGGGACATTCAGTACTTC
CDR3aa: CASRKQGRDIQYF

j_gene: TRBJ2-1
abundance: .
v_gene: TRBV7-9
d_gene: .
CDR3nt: TGTGCCAGCAGCTTAGCGATCGGGGAATCCTACAATGAGCAGTTCTTC
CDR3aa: CASSLAIGESYNEQFF